Shown below are 23 T cell receptor beta chains from a single sample sequenced in a study of T-cell reconstitution after alpha-beta-depleted transplantation in children. TCRbeta library construction was performed incorporating unique molecular identifiers. TCRdb ran MiXCR on the PCR reads and lists one entry per CDR3 protein. The sample includes about 420,000 distinct CDR3 sequences, 15% to 20% of them seen just once. This specimen was PBMCs, mostly from graft donor cells, taken 360 days after TCRalphabeta/CD19-depleted stem cell transplant. Source of these receptors: a boy under three years old who had a stem cell transplant for Wiskott-Aldrich syndrome, so the T cells may come from the graft donor.

The rearrangement uses TRBV12-3 or TRBV12-4 and TRBJ2-3, with 8 nucleotides matching TRBD2. Unmatched junction bases numbered 9, after V lost 0 bases and J lost 4 bases. This CDR3 comprises 17 residues. The CDR3 is CASSLAVSGKRSDTQYF. The CDR3 DNA reads as TGTGCCAGCAGTTTAGCGGTTAGCGGGAAAAGGTCAGATACGCAGTATTTT.

V is TRBV4-1 and J is TRBJ2-2; no firm D call. The CDR3 runs 15 residues. The V end lost 1 base, the J end lost 3 bases, and 9 bases lay between the germline ends. Germline assignment: CDR1 MGHRA and CDR2 YSYEKL. Here the CDR3 reads CASSQGPAHTGELFF. The DNA for the CDR3 is TGCGCCAGCAGCCAAGGCCCGGCACACACCGGGGAGCTGTTTTTT.

This clonotype was counted between two and nine times. The chain is built from TRBV3-1 and TRBJ1-2; D perhaps matches TRBD1 (5 bases). V was pared by 2 bases and J by 6 bases, with 7 bases between. Germline lookup yields CDR1 LGHDT and CDR2 YNNKEL (reference sequence). This CDR3 has 12 residues. CDR3 sequence reads: CASSQLGDGYTF. For the CDR3, the DNA is TGTGCCAGCAGCCAATTGGGGGATGGCTACACCTTC.

The chain is built from TRBV7-3 and TRBJ2-3, with D perhaps matching TRBD2 (7 bases). This CDR3 comprises 22 residues. Germline-derived CDR1 and CDR2 are SGHTA and FQGTGA. V dropped 1 base and J dropped 2 bases, with 31 bases sitting between them. This CDR3 reads CASSLRVLIYRGAKTNTDTQYF. The DNA for the CDR3 is TGTGCCAGCAGCTTAAGGGTTTTAATCTACCGGGGGGCTAAGACAAACACAGATACGCAGTATTTT.

The sample holds a few counts of this clonotype. The V and J genes are TRBV7-2 and TRBJ2-7, with 8 bases matching TRBD1. In germline, CDR1 is SGHTA, CDR2 FQGNSA. J gave up 2 bases and V 5 bases, and 11 bases lay outside the gene matches. The CDR3 runs 16 residues. CDR3 nucleotide sequence: TGTGCCAGCAGCCGACTTGGGACAGGAAAAACCTACGAGCAGTACTTC. This translates into CASSRLGTGKTYEQYF.

The rearrangement links TRBV28 to TRBJ1-2; D is perhaps TRBD1 (5 bases). From germline, CDR1 is MDHEN and CDR2 SYDVKM. V dropped 6 bases and J dropped 6 bases, with 20 bases sitting between them. The CDR3 is 15 amino acids. CDR3 residues: CASRFSLDWGHGYTF. CDR3 bases: TGTGCCAGCAGATTTTCCCTTGACTGGGGACATGGCTACACCTTC.

The chain is built from TRBV28 and TRBJ2-2; D is perhaps TRBD1 or TRBD2 (6 bases each). Trimming stripped 0 bases from V and 3 bases from J, with 11 bases between. This CDR3 is 16 amino acids long. CDR1 is MDHEN and CDR2 is SYDVKM in the germline V gene. CDR3 region: CASSLWQGTHTGELFF. CDR3 bases: TGTGCCAGCAGTTTATGGCAGGGGACTCACACCGGGGAGCTGTTTTTT. The full variable domain, rest sourced from reference TRBV28 and TRBJ2-2, is DVKVTQSSRYLVKRTGEKVFLECVQDMDHENMFWYRQDPGLGLRLIYFSYDVKMKEKGDIPEGYSVSREKKERFSLILESASTNQTSMYLCASSLWQGTHTGELFFGEGSRLTVL.

This clonotype has a handful of counts. V and J are TRBV7-9 and TRBJ2-7, with a weak D call TRBD1 (5 bases). Trimming shortened V by 1 base and J by 2 bases, and 18 bases separated the two germline ends. This CDR3 has 17 residues. The germline CDR1 and CDR2 sequences are SEHNR and FQNEAQ (reference sequence). The CDR3 loop reads CASSLGTGPGFPYEQYF. CDR3 sequence (DNA): TGTGCCAGCAGCTTAGGGACCGGGCCAGGGTTCCCCTACGAGCAGTACTTC.

Ten or more counts support this clonotype. The chain combines TRBV5-1 with TRBJ2-5; 9 bases align to TRBD2. The V segment lost 0 bases and the J segment 6 bases; nucleotides outside the gene matches: 3. The CDR3 sequence is 14 residues long. Germline assignment: CDR1 SGHRS and CDR2 YFSETQ. The CDR3 spells CASSLETSGQTQYF. CDR3 bases: TGCGCCAGCAGCTTGGAGACTAGCGGACAGACCCAGTACTTC. The full variable domain, with the rest looked up from reference TRBV5-1 and TRBJ2-5, is KAGVTQTPRYLIKTRGQQVTLSCSPISGHRSVSWYQQTPGQGLQFLFEYFSETQRNKGNFPGRFSGRQFSNSRSEMNVSTLELGDSALYLCASSLETSGQTQYFGPGTRLLVL.

CDR3 amino acids: CASSLAGVYVNEQFF. Written as DNA, the CDR3 is TGTGCCAGCAGCTTAGCGGGAGTTTATGTGAATGAGCAGTTCTTC. The rearrangement links TRBV13 to TRBJ2-1; D may be TRBD2 (6 bases). CDR1 is PRHDT and CDR2 is FYEKMQ in the germline V gene (reference sequence). The CDR3 has 15 residues. V lost 1 base and J 7 bases, leaving 14 bases between the germline ends.

The chain employs TRBV29-1 and TRBJ2-1, with 9 bases identical to TRBD1. Unmatched junction bases numbered 5, after V lost 5 bases and J lost 3 bases. CDR1 SQVTM and CDR2 ANQGSEA come from the germline V gene. The CDR3 loop spans 14 amino acids. The CDR3 reads CSVRPGQGYNEQFF. CDR3 sequence (DNA): TGCAGCGTTCGACCGGGACAGGGCTACAATGAGCAGTTCTTC.

The rearrangement joins TRBV6-2 or TRBV6-3 to TRBJ2-1, with TRBD2 matching over 9 bases. V dropped 0 bases and J dropped 6; count of bases not matched to a gene: 6. CDR1 and CDR2 from the germline V gene are MNHEY and SVGEGT. The CDR3 has 16 residues. CDR3 amino acids: CASSYSAGGPVNEQFF. CDR3 bases: TGTGCCAGCAGTTACTCGGCGGGGGGGCCTGTCAATGAGCAGTTCTTC.

The rearrangement links TRBV5-1 to TRBJ2-7; TRBD2 might be the D (6 bases). V was shortened by 0 bases and J by 3 bases, with 13 bases between the two germline ends. The CDR3 sequence is 15 residues long. From germline, CDR1 is SGHRS and CDR2 YFSETQ. The CDR3 loop is CASSLVGGRLYEQYF. The CDR3 region has the DNA TGCGCCAGCAGCTTGGTGGGAGGCCGTCTCTACGAGCAGTACTTC.

This clonotype was observed a handful of times. The chain combines TRBV7-9 with TRBJ2-4; TRBD1 matches 9 bases. The CDR3 spans 16 residues. CDR1 is SEHNR, CDR2 FQNEAQ, per germline (reference sequence). V shed 0 bases and J 0 bases; nucleotides not matched to a gene: 0. The CDR3 is CASSLAGQGAKNIQYF. CDR3 nucleotides: TGTGCCAGCAGCTTAGCGGGACAGGGAGCCAAAAACATTCAGTACTTC. The full variable domain, its missing parts supplied by reference TRBV7-9 and TRBJ2-4, is DTGVSQNPRHKITKRGQNVTFRCDPISEHNRLYWYRQTLGQGPEFLTYFQNEAQLEKSRLLSDRFSAERPKGSFSTLEIQRTEQGDSAMYLCASSLAGQGAKNIQYFGAGTRLSVL.

The chain couples TRBV7-8 to TRBJ2-5; 10 bases are shared with TRBD1. Looked up from germline, CDR1 is SGHVS and CDR2 is FQNEAQ. V was clipped by 4 bases and J by 4 bases; unmatched bases: 6. CDR3 length: 15 amino acids. The CDR3 loop reads CASSSRQGARETQYF. CDR3 coding DNA: TGTGCCAGCAGCTCAAGACAGGGGGCAAGAGAGACCCAGTACTTC.

The V call is TRBV6-5, the J call TRBJ2-1; a weak D match, TRBD2 (6 bases). Per germline, CDR1 MNHEY and CDR2 SVGAGI. The CDR3 consists of 13 residues. Trimming removed 1 base at V and 5 bases at J, with 6 bases between. This CDR3 is CASSYWRDNEQFF. Here the CDR3 DNA reads TGTGCCAGCAGTTACTGGAGGGACAATGAGCAGTTCTTC.

This chain links TRBV12-3 or TRBV12-4 with TRBJ2-1; 9 positions agree with TRBD2. The CDR3 length is 17 residues. With V trimmed by 3 bases and J by 2 bases, 8 bases remained unmatched. The CDR3 bases are TGTGCCAGCAGTTTTGGGCCCCGGACTAGCGCCTACAATGAGCAGTTCTTC. It specifies CASSFGPRTSAYNEQFF.

This clonotype occurred a few times. The J gene is TRBJ2-7, the V gene TRBV5-1, with 7 bases identical to TRBD1. The CDR3 is 16 residues long. Germline V gene data show CDR1 as SGHRS and CDR2 as YFSETQ. J was trimmed by 2 bases and V by 0 bases; bases with no gene match: 8. CDR3 sequence reads: CASSLAAGTAPYEQYF. The CDR3 nucleotides are TGCGCCAGCAGCTTGGCGGCCGGGACAGCCCCCTACGAGCAGTACTTC.

The genes are TRBV4-3 and TRBJ2-5; weak D call: TRBD2 (6 bases). The V gene lost 0 bases and the J gene lost 4 bases, with 12 bases spanning the gap. Germline CDR1 and CDR2: LGHNA and YSLEER. The CDR3 consists of 15 residues. CDR3 protein: CASSQDLSGAETQYF. The CDR3 DNA reads TGCGCCAGCAGCCAAGATTTGTCGGGAGCAGAGACCCAGTACTTC.

This clonotype was seen a few times. This rearrangement joins TRBV7-2 to TRBJ2-7; D call uncertain. Germline values: CDR1 SGHTA, CDR2 FQGNSA. The CDR3 contains 13 residues. V was cut by 5 bases and J by 5 bases, with 13 bases left in between. In nucleotides, the CDR3 is TGTGCCAGCAGCCCTCGTAGGGTCGACGAGCAGTACTTC. This encodes CASSPRRVDEQYF. The variable domain in full, with the rest retrieved from reference TRBV7-2 and TRBJ2-7, is GAGVSQSPSNKVTEKGKDVELRCDPISGHTALYWYRQSLGQGLEFLIYFQGNSAPDKSGLPSDRFSAERTGGSVSTLTIQRTQQEDSAVYLCASSPRRVDEQYFGPGTRLTVT.

The chain employs TRBV29-1 and TRBJ1-1; 8 bases align to TRBD1. The CDR3 loop spans 13 amino acids. Germline lookup yields CDR1 SQVTM and CDR2 ANQGSEA. V lost 7 bases, J lost 5 bases, and 9 bases stayed unmatched. CDR3 sequence reads: CSAIRGRETEAFF. For the CDR3, the DNA is TGCAGCGCCATCAGGGGGCGAGAGACTGAAGCTTTCTTT.

The chain joins TRBV12-5 to TRBJ2-7, with 7 bases matching TRBD2. CDR1 is LGHNT, CDR2 FRNRAP, per germline. The CDR3 covers 15 residues. V lost 2 bases and J lost 7; bases outside the gene matches: 11. The chain's CDR3 is CASGLPSAGVEEQYF. The DNA of the CDR3 is TGTGCTAGTGGTTTGCCGTCGGCGGGGGTCGAGGAGCAGTACTTC.

This clonotype has only a few counts. The V and J genes are TRBV7-9 and TRBJ2-7, with D hard to call. This CDR3 has 14 amino acids. Germline-derived CDR1 and CDR2 are SEHNR and FQNEAQ (reference sequence). Between the trimmed V and J ends, which lost 1 base and 5 bases, there was a span of 12 bases. The CDR3 loop is CASSLDGVSDEQYF. CDR3 DNA: TGTGCCAGCAGCTTAGATGGGGTCAGCGACGAGCAGTACTTC.